This TCR beta chain appears in the sequencing data of a study of blood T cell repertoires in COVID-19. V was clipped by 0 bases and J by 0 bases; unmatched bases: 11. Looked up from germline, CDR1 is SGHDT and CDR2 is YYEEEE. The CDR3 is made up of 19 amino acids. Per the study methods: Amplifying reference gene primers gave estimates of nucleated cell counts. Profiling relied on immunoSEQ multiplex PCR, and the TCRdb table lists in-frame clones only, not all of them. The DNA was the basis for D and trimming; V, J and clone size are from that table. The table shows about 120,000 clones, with approximately 86% occurring only once.

The sequence came from a man aged 35 to 55 with acute or convalescent COVID-19. Input material: peripheral blood. The rearrangement links TRBV5-6 to TRBJ1-5, with 8 bases lining up with TRBD1. The CDR3 bases are TGTGCCAGCAGCTTGGCCCGGGACAGGCGAGCGGATAGCAATCAGCCCCAGCATTTT. Protein: CASSLARDRRADSNQPQHF.